These 19 T cell receptor beta chains came from one sample sequenced in a study of blood T cell repertoires in COVID-19. Clones were read by immunoSEQ multiplex PCR, and TCRdb kept only the in-frame ones, dropping some. The data show roughly 250,000 clones, approximately 83% seen once. Sequenced sample: PBMCs or T cells enriched from blood (not recorded which). The receptors come from a woman aged 25 to 39 who had recovered from COVID-19.

This chain connects TRBV10-3 to TRBJ2-2; 7 nucleotides align to TRBD1. Trimming removed 8 bases from V and 8 bases from J; junction bases left unmatched: 5. In germline, CDR1 is ENHRY, CDR2 SYGVKD. The CDR3 is 12 residues long. DNA for the CDR3: TGTGCCATCGAGAAGGGGGCAGGGGAGCTGTTTTTT. Translating it yields CAIEKGAGELFF.

This clone was counted once. J is TRBJ1-1 and V is TRBV9; TRBD1 matches at 8 bases. CDR1 is SGDLS, CDR2 YYNGEE, per germline. This CDR3 has 15 amino acids. Unmatched junction bases numbered 4, after V lost 0 bases and J lost 3 bases. DNA for the CDR3: TGTGCCAGCAGCGTAGGGACAGGGTTAGACACTGAAGCTTTCTTT. Protein: CASSVGTGLDTEAFF.

The V call is TRBV29-1, the J call TRBJ2-7; unclear D gene. The V end lost 5 bases, the J end lost 2 bases, and 13 bases lay between the germline ends. From germline, CDR1 is SQVTM and CDR2 ANQGSEA. This CDR3 has 13 amino acids. CDR3 protein: CSVRTAVTYEQYF. The DNA of the CDR3 is TGCAGCGTTAGAACAGCCGTAACCTACGAGCAGTACTTC.

The chain employs TRBV19 and TRBJ2-2; TRBD2 matches at 10 bases. This CDR3 has 15 amino acids. Germline CDR1 and CDR2: LNHDA and SQIVND (reference sequence). Trimming took 10 bases from V and 7 from J; bases not matched to a gene: 12. This chain's CDR3 is CATLPLAGELGELFF. CDR3 in DNA: TGTGCCACTCTACCTCTAGCGGGAGAACTCGGGGAGCTGTTTTTT.

The chain has TRBV5-5 and TRBJ1-4; D remains ambiguous. Germline CDR1 SGHKS, CDR2 YYEKEE (reference sequence). The CDR3 is 15 residues long. V was pared by 0 bases and J by 4 bases, with 10 bases between. The CDR3 loop is CASSLAGNGNEKLFF. CDR3 coding DNA: TGTGCCAGCAGCTTGGCGGGAAACGGTAATGAAAAACTGTTTTTT. Using reference TRBV5-5 and TRBJ1-4 for the parts outside the CDR3, the full variable domain is DAGVTQSPTHLIKTRGQQVTLRCSPISGHKSVSWYQQVLGQGPQFIFQYYEKEERGRGNFPDRFSARQFPNYSSELNVNALLLGDSALYLCASSLAGNGNEKLFFGSGTQLSVL.

The genes are TRBV11-2 and TRBJ2-3, with a possible D match to TRBD1 (5 bases). This CDR3 spans 18 amino acids. CDR1 is SGHAT, CDR2 FQNNGV, per germline. V was shortened by 5 bases and J by 0 bases, with 21 bases between the two germline ends. CDR3 in amino acids: CASSPLRQGPVSTDTQYF. Here the CDR3 DNA reads TGTGCCAGCAGCCCCCTCCGGCAGGGTCCAGTGAGCACAGATACGCAGTATTTT.

The CDR3 protein is CASSSGQNTGELFF. DNA of the CDR3: TGTGCCAGCAGCTCGGGACAGAACACCGGGGAGCTGTTTTTT. V gene TRBV7-9 combines with J gene TRBJ2-2, with D perhaps TRBD1 (6 bases). CDR1 SEHNR and CDR2 FQNEAQ come from the germline V gene (reference sequence). Trimming stripped 4 bases from V and 1 base from J, with 7 bases between. There are 14 residues in the CDR3.

The rearrangement joins TRBV2 to TRBJ1-1, with unresolved D. Trimming pared 4 bases from V and 4 bases from J, leaving 10 bases between. The length of the CDR3 is 13 residues. Germline CDR1 is SNHLY and CDR2 is FYNNEI. CDR3 region: CASSASEGTEAFF. DNA for the CDR3: TGTGCCAGCAGTGCGAGTGAGGGCACTGAAGCTTTCTTT.

The chain is built from TRBV28 and TRBJ1-3; TRBD1 might be the D (6 bases). Germline V lookup: CDR1 MDHEN, CDR2 SYDVKM. V lost 10 bases to trimming and J lost 0 bases, with 16 bases between them. CDR3 size: 15 residues. CDR3 sequence: CATDPGGISGNTIYF. The DNA of the CDR3 is TGTGCCACCGACCCGGGGGGCATCTCTGGAAACACCATATATTTT.

The chain recombines TRBV7-9 with TRBJ2-1, with 7 bases fitting TRBD1. The V and J ends lost 2 bases and 7 bases, in that order; junction bases with no gene match: 8. The germline gives CDR1 SEHNR, CDR2 FQNEAQ (reference sequence). The CDR3 length is 15 residues. In nucleotides, the CDR3 is TGTGCCAGCAGCTTACAGGCAGGGGGTCTGAATGAGCAGTTCTTC. Protein product: CASSLQAGGLNEQFF.

The V and J genes are TRBV7-2 and TRBJ2-3, with no clear D. The CDR3 has 16 amino acids. Trimming left V 1 base short and J 3 bases short, with 14 bases between. Germline CDR1 SGHTA, CDR2 FQGNSA. CDR3 protein: CASSLGFWPSTDTQYF. Written as DNA, the CDR3 is TGTGCCAGCAGCTTAGGGTTCTGGCCTTCGACAGATACGCAGTATTTT.

The V gene is TRBV7-9, the J gene TRBJ1-1; 8 bases fit TRBD1. V shed 2 bases, J shed 7 bases, and the junction held 6 bases outside the gene matches. CDR1 and CDR2 (germline): SEHNR, FQNEAQ (reference sequence). CDR3 length: 14 amino acids. The CDR3 loop reads CASSLSQGANEAFF. For the CDR3, the DNA is TGTGCCAGCAGCTTATCCCAGGGGGCGAATGAAGCTTTCTTT. The full variable domain, completed using reference TRBV7-9 and TRBJ1-1, is DTGVSQNPRHKITKRGQNVTFRCDPISEHNRLYWYRQTLGQGPEFLTYFQNEAQLEKSRLLSDRFSAERPKGSFSTLEIQRTEQGDSAMYLCASSLSQGANEAFFGQGTRLTVV.

V is TRBV6-5 and J is TRBJ1-1, with TRBD1 matching over 7 bases. This CDR3 region has 13 residues. Looked up from germline, CDR1 is MNHEY and CDR2 is SVGAGI. After removal of 6 bases from V and 8 bases from J, the junction contained 9 bases not matched to a gene. CDR3 nucleotide sequence: TGTGCCAGCAGCCTAACAGGGGTTGCCGAAGCTTTCTTT. It codes for CASSLTGVAEAFF.

The J gene is TRBJ2-2, the V gene TRBV11-2; D may be TRBD2 (6 bases). This CDR3 has 14 residues. From germline, CDR1 is SGHAT and CDR2 FQNNGV. V lost 8 bases, J lost 8 bases, and 18 bases lay in between. Here the CDR3 reads CASGRTGSQGELFF. Here the CDR3 DNA reads TGTGCCAGCGGGAGGACTGGATCGCAAGGGGAGCTGTTTTTT. The entire variable domain, with the rest obtained from reference TRBV11-2 and TRBJ2-2, is as follows: EAGVAQSPRYKIIEKRQSVAFWCNPISGHATLYWYQQILGQGPKLLIQFQNNGVVDDSQLPKDRFSAERLKGVDSTLKIQPAKLEDSAVYLCASGRTGSQGELFFGEGSRLTVL.

This clone was seen once. The V and J genes are TRBV20-1 and TRBJ1-6; no firm D call. There are 19 residues in the CDR3. In germline, CDR1 is DFQATT, CDR2 SNEGSKA (reference sequence). V lost 3 bases and J 0 bases, leaving 21 bases between the germline ends. The CDR3 protein is CSASSSGTESSSYNSPLHF. CDR3 nucleotides: TGCAGTGCTAGTTCATCGGGAACCGAGTCCAGCTCCTATAATTCACCCCTCCACTTT.

The rearrangement links TRBV11-2 to TRBJ2-7; D uncertain. There are 13 residues in the CDR3. The germline gives CDR1 SGHAT, CDR2 FQNNGV. V was pared by 1 base and J by 7 bases, with 11 bases between. The CDR3 bases are TGTGCCAGCAGCTTAGCGGGTGGTAGAGAGCAGTACTTC. Its protein is CASSLAGGREQYF.

The J gene is TRBJ1-1, the V gene TRBV9; possible D gene TRBD1, 5 bases. V was shortened by 3 bases and J by 3 bases, with 18 bases between the two germline ends. This CDR3 is built from 16 residues. Germline V lookup: CDR1 SGDLS, CDR2 YYNGEE. CDR3 nucleotide sequence: TGTGCCAGCAGCGATGTCTGGGGGGACGTCGACACTGAAGCTTTCTTT. It specifies CASSDVWGDVDTEAFF.

This clone appeared a single time. The chain couples TRBV6-5 to TRBJ2-2; TRBD2 is a possible D gene (6 bases). Between the trimmed V and J ends, which lost 7 bases and 6 bases, there was a span of 15 bases. This CDR3 is 14 amino acids long. Per germline, CDR1 MNHEY and CDR2 SVGAGI. This chain's CDR3 is CASISGVLAGELFF. The CDR3 DNA is TGTGCCAGCATATCGGGGGTGCTTGCCGGGGAGCTGTTTTTT.

V usage is TRBV30 and J usage is TRBJ1-2, with 11 bases matching TRBD1. Per germline, CDR1 GTSNPN and CDR2 SVGIG (reference sequence). The CDR3 contains 15 residues. J lost 8 bases, V lost 5 bases, and 13 bases had no gene match. The CDR3 region is CAWFWVGQGAEGYTF. The CDR3 DNA reads TGTGCCTGGTTTTGGGTTGGACAGGGGGCTGAAGGCTACACCTTC.